This T cell receptor beta chain came from a study of blood T cell repertoires in COVID-19 (dated by TCRdb to the early 2020s). Context from the whole study: Collaborator samples came from the United States, Italy and Spain and covered acute and convalescent phases of COVID-19. The material from the prospective study consisted of cDNA or gDNA derived from T cells, B-cell-depleted T cells, or PBMCs. The dataset comprised deeply sampled blood TCRbeta repertoires from subjects exposed to, actively infected with, or recovered from COVID-19. The repertoires were released in a freely available public database intended as a resource for research on the immune response to SARS-CoV-2. Samples were obtained from the ongoing ImmuneRACE study (first 160 participants) and from 1,254 subjects provided by 6 global collaborators. The sample metadata nearly always contained a de-identified subject ID, COVID-19 status, age in years and sex. HLA class I and class II types, where available, came from metadata supplied by the sample provider rather than from assay-based typing.

TCRbeta CDR3 regions were amplified from genomic DNA using the immunoSEQ Assay, a bias-controlled multiplex PCR. The original pipeline was this. The number of nucleated cells in each sample was estimated by amplification of reference gene primers within the assay. Sequence reads were collapsed and filtered to measure the absolute abundance of every unique TCRbeta CDR3 rearrangement. Productive Simpson clonality was computed per sample as the square root of Simpson's diversity index over productive rearrangements. TCRdb limited this immuneACCESS table to in-frame rearrangements with V and J called. A share of clones is missing; checked studies link under half to unresolved V genes, and the rest is unexplained. That table supplies the V and J calls and clone size; D and trimming were determined from the DNA. This sample lists around 310,000 clones; around nine tenths were detected once. The top ten clones comprise roughly a tenth of the sample.

Enrolling through a virtual design, the prospective study's participants ranged in age from roughly 18 to 100 years and lived across some 23 United States geographic areas. To assign participants to cohorts, the prospective study relied on clinical history that participants themselves reported in a screening survey and a study questionnaire. For ImmuneRACE Cohort 3, a participant was defined as recovered based on two consecutive negative NP/OP PCR tests, clearance by a healthcare professional, or resolution of symptoms. In the prospective study, mobile phlebotomists collected whole blood, serum and a nasopharyngeal or oropharyngeal swab from each participant. Additional blood draws and questionnaires over an approximately 2-month period could optionally be provided by prospective study participants. Before DNA extraction, prospective study blood samples were shipped either frozen or at room temperature.

The paper's findings and limits, for the study overall: How much clinical and demographic metadata was included differed by source and by participant, and the metadata was provided uncurated.

Concerning this clone itself: The specificity of this receptor is unknown. The sample holds no much larger clone one base away, and base qualities are not on file.

The clonotype comes from a woman between 25 and 40 years old who had recovered from COVID-19. The specimen was PBMCs or T cells enriched from blood (not recorded which).

The DNA is as follows: TGCGCCAGCAGTCCCCGATTAGCGGGAGGCACCTACAATGAGCAGTTCTTC. Protein translation: CASSPRLAGGTYNEQFF. The chain employs TRBV5-1 and TRBJ2-1; TRBD2 fits 10 bases in the junction. The germline V gene encodes CDR1 SGHRS and CDR2 YFSETQ. The CDR3 holds 17 amino acids from the cysteine to the phenylalanine. The retained sequence is limited to the CDR3, 51 bases, with the frame set at the first base. V loses 5 bases at its end and J loses 2 bases; junction bases beyond the gene matches: 10.